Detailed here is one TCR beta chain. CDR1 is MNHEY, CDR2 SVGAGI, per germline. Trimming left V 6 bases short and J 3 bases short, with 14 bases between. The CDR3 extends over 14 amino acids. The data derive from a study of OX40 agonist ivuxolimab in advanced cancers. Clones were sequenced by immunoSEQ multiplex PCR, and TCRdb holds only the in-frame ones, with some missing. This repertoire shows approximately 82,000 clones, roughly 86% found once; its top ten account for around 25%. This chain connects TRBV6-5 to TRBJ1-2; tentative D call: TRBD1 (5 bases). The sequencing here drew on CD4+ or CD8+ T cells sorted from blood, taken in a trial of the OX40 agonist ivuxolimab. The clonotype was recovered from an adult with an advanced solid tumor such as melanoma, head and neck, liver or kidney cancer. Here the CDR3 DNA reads TGTGCCAGCAGGAGACAGAGCTATGACTATGGCTACACCTTC. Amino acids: CASRRQSYDYGYTF.